Below, one T cell receptor beta chain is given with its context. This entry belongs to a study of blood T cell repertoires in COVID-19. Study-level background: From T cells, B-cell-depleted T cells, or PBMCs came the material, which was cDNA or gDNA.

Here immunoSEQ multiplex PCR was the method, and the copy in TCRdb shows in-frame clones only, minus some. This sample has 300,000 to 450,000 clones, with approximately 90% found just once. With 5 bases clipped from V and 3 bases from J, the junction kept 10 bases outside the gene matches. The CDR3 runs 15 residues. Germline loops: CDR1 SGHRS, CDR2 YFSETQ. This TCR was sampled from a man between 18 and 29 years old who had recovered from COVID-19. The sequenced material came from PBMCs or T cells enriched from blood (not recorded which). The V call is TRBV5-1, the J call TRBJ2-7; 8 bases are shared with TRBD1. The CDR3 sequence: CASSSQGAANYEQYF. CDR3 bases: TGCGCCAGCAGTTCCCAGGGGGCGGCAAACTACGAGCAGTACTTC.